This TCR beta chain was obtained from a study of blood T cell repertoires in COVID-19. Generated by immunoSEQ multiplex PCR, the TCRdb table keeps only in-frame clones and is missing some. The sample lists fewer than 250,000 clones, around 83% seen once, with 0.98% in the top ten. The CDR3 spans 15 residues. Unmatched junction bases numbered 3, after V lost 5 bases and J lost 4 bases. Germline values: CDR1 SGHRS, CDR2 YFSETQ. The chain has TRBV5-1 and TRBJ2-1; 13 bases align to TRBD2. The specimen was peripheral blood. This clonotype originated in a man between 35 and 55 years old with acute or convalescent COVID-19. CDR3 residues: CASRPTSGGYNEQFF. The CDR3 nucleotides are TGCGCCAGCAGACCGACTAGCGGGGGGTACAATGAGCAGTTCTTC.